These T cell receptor beta chains were read from a single sample in a study of T cell responses to AZD1222 COVID-19 vaccine. The method was immunoSEQ multiplex PCR; TCRdb's version includes in-frame clones alone and lacks a portion of them. Found here are around 100,000 clones, 80% to 90% of them singletons; the top ten hold under 4.5%. The material was peripheral blood, obtained on day 0 of MenACWY control vaccination. The receptors come from an adult in good health. Each CDR3 is given with its conserved first and last residue. The D gene is left open where the match is weak. The size of a clone is reported for some rows only, either as once, few or many, or as a class for expanded clones.

abundance,j_gene,d_gene,v_gene,CDR3aa,CDR3nt
-,TRBJ2-1,-,TRBV3-1/TRBV3-2,CASSHLEPGEGNEQFF,TGTGCCAGCAGCCACCTGGAACCAGGGGAAGGCAATGAGCAGTTCTTC
-,TRBJ2-3,-,TRBV15,CATNPDNRHLSTDTQYF,TGTGCCACCAACCCGGACAACCGTCACCTCAGCACAGATACGCAGTATTTT
-,TRBJ2-7,-,TRBV28,CASRRTWGDEQYF,TGTGCCAGTCGCCGGACATGGGGGGACGAGCAGTACTTC
-,TRBJ2-3,TRBD2,TRBV6-5,CASSLLAGGPASAQYF,TGTGCCAGCAGTTTACTAGCGGGGGGCCCCGCGAGTGCGCAGTATTTT
-,TRBJ2-7,TRBD2,TRBV28,CASWAGGLYEQYF,TGTGCCAGTTGGGCGGGGGGGCTGTACGAGCAGTACTTC
-,TRBJ1-5,-,TRBV5-1,CASSLGQGRSQPQHF,TGCGCCAGCAGCCTAGGGCAGGGGCGGTCTCAGCCCCAGCATTTT
-,TRBJ1-6,-,TRBV2,CASSEDAGSSSRSPLHF,TGTGCCAGCAGTGAAGATGCAGGGTCATCTTCTCGGTCACCCCTCCACTTT
once,TRBJ1-6,-,TRBV2,CASTLTYNSPLHF,TGTGCCAGCACCTTGACTTATAATTCACCCCTCCACTTT
-,TRBJ1-4,TRBD1,TRBV28,CASSTGAGKLFF,TGTGCCAGCAGCACAGGGGCGGGAAAACTGTTTTTT
-,TRBJ2-2,TRBD1,TRBV27,CASSLDRGNGELFF,TGTGCCAGCAGTCTGGACAGGGGAAACGGGGAGCTGTTTTTT
once,TRBJ2-7,-,TRBV5-5,CASSLTGTYEQYF,TGTGCCAGCAGCTTGACGGGGACCTACGAGCAGTACTTC
-,TRBJ1-6,-,TRBV4-3,CASSQDRDSPLHF,TGCGCCAGCAGCCAAGATCGGGATTCACCCCTCCACTTT
once,TRBJ2-1,TRBD2,TRBV27,CASSRPLAGGRKNEQFF,TGTGCCAGCAGCCGCCCCCTAGCGGGAGGGCGGAAGAATGAGCAGTTCTTC
-,TRBJ1-2,-,TRBV6-5,CASRDRNYGYTF,TGTGCCAGCAGGGATAGGAACTATGGCTACACCTTC
-,TRBJ2-4,TRBD1,TRBV19,CASRTGGVAKNIQYF,TGTGCCAGTAGGACAGGGGGGGTTGCCAAAAACATTCAGTACTTC
-,TRBJ1-5,-,TRBV4-2,CASSQDLWESTGNQPQHF,TGTGCCAGCAGCCAAGATCTGTGGGAGAGTACGGGCAATCAGCCCCAGCATTTT
-,TRBJ1-4,-,TRBV7-9,CASIRDTSTNEKLFF,TGTGCCAGCATCCGGGACACTTCAACTAATGAAAAACTGTTTTTT
-,TRBJ2-7,TRBD2,TRBV5-1,CASSPSGSRDEQYF,TGCGCCAGCAGCCCAAGCGGGAGTCGGGACGAGCAGTACTTC
-,TRBJ2-7,-,TRBV6-2/TRBV6-3,CASSYLDPKVGEQYF,TGTGCCAGCAGCTATTTGGACCCGAAAGTGGGCGAGCAGTACTTC
-,TRBJ1-2,-,TRBV30,CAWAQGNYGYTF,TGTGCCTGGGCCCAGGGTAACTATGGCTACACCTTC
-,TRBJ2-3,TRBD1,TRBV4-1,CASSQTRSRGPDTQYF,TGCGCCAGCAGCCAAACCCGTTCGAGGGGGCCAGATACGCAGTATTTT
-,TRBJ1-2,-,TRBV6-5,CASMGGTLDYGYTF,TGTGCCAGCATGGGGGGGACTCTCGACTATGGCTACACCTTC
once,TRBJ1-2,-,TRBV28,CASSPLQGFRLYTF,TGTGCCAGCAGCCCCCTGCAGGGATTTCGGCTTTACACCTTC
few,TRBJ2-2,-,TRBV6-5,CASRTGGSTGELFF,TGTGCCAGCAGGACGGGGGGCAGCACCGGGGAGCTGTTTTTT
-,TRBJ2-3,-,TRBV27,CASSYRGWVETDTQYF,TGTGCCAGCAGTTACCGGGGATGGGTTGAGACAGATACGCAGTATTTT
-,TRBJ2-2,-,TRBV30,CAWSVRGAGELFF,TGTGCCTGGAGTGTACGGGGCGCCGGGGAGCTGTTTTTT
-,TRBJ1-2,-,TRBV3-1/TRBV3-2,CASSQNRDGYTF,TGTGCCAGCAGCCAAAACCGTGATGGCTACACCTTC
-,TRBJ2-2,-,TRBV7-7,CASSLVGTVNTGELFF,TGTGCTAGCAGCTTAGTCGGGACGGTGAACACCGGGGAGCTGTTTTTT
-,TRBJ1-1,-,TRBV18,CASSPQSPNTEAFF,TGTGCCAGCTCACCACAGTCGCCGAACACTGAAGCTTTCTTT
-,TRBJ1-3,-,TRBV18,CASSPYTLSNTIYF,TGTGCCAGCTCACCCTATACCCTCAGCAACACCATATATTTT
-,TRBJ1-1,-,TRBV4-3,CASQEQMNTEAFF,TGCGCCAGCCAGGAACAGATGAACACTGAAGCTTTCTTT
-,TRBJ2-5,-,TRBV7-6,CASSLDREETQYF,TGTGCCAGCAGCTTAGACAGGGAAGAGACCCAGTACTTC
-,TRBJ2-6,TRBD2,TRBV7-9,CASSFSGAPNVLTF,TGTGCCAGCAGCTTCAGCGGGGCACCCAACGTCCTGACTTTC
-,TRBJ1-4,TRBD1,TRBV28,CASAGTGVTNEKLFF,TGTGCCAGCGCTGGGACAGGGGTAACTAATGAAAAACTGTTTTTT
-,TRBJ1-1,-,TRBV5-1,CASSQGTSNTEAFF,TGCGCCAGCAGCCAAGGGACCTCGAACACTGAAGCTTTCTTT